Below, 29 T cell receptor beta chains from the same sample are listed, as sequenced in a study of T cells in Graves' hyperthyroidism and ophthalmopathy. The TCR beta CDR3 regions underwent amplification using RNA transcripts as the source. During a first-round RT-PCR of the TCR CDR3, the HTBI primer set was used. TCRdb re-called the multiplex PCR reads with MiXCR, one entry per CDR3 protein. The repertoire holds some 570,000 distinct CDR3 sequences, over 12% seen once, with more than 6% in the top ten. The sequencing sample was made of blood. The receptor set was obtained from a woman aged 18-29 years with Graves' ophthalmopathy.

This clonotype was picked up a small number of times. V and J are TRBV24-1 and TRBJ2-1; 15 bases are a match to TRBD2. The junction had 4 bases not matched to a gene; V was cut back by 4 bases and J by 7 bases. Germline lookup yields CDR1 KGHDR and CDR2 SFDVKD. The CDR3 consists of 16 residues. The CDR3 sequence is CATSDGLAGGTNEQFF. CDR3 sequence (DNA): TGTGCCACCAGTGACGGACTAGCGGGAGGGACGAATGAGCAGTTCTTC.

The rearrangement uses TRBV7-9 and TRBJ2-7; D not certain. Germline-derived CDR1 and CDR2 are SEHNR and FQNEAQ (reference sequence). This CDR3 is 14 amino acids long. Trimming cost V 4 bases and J 2 bases, with 12 bases left between them. DNA of the CDR3: TGTGCCAGCAGCTCTCTGGAAGGACCCTACGAGCAGTACTTC. Amino acids: CASSSLEGPYEQYF.

In its sample, this clonotype was seen many times. As DNA, the CDR3 is TGCAGTGCTAGAGAAGGGGGCAGGGAGACCCAGTACTTC. It is translated as CSAREGGRETQYF. The chain has TRBV20-1 and TRBJ2-5, with TRBD1 matching 7 bases. Germline CDR1 is DFQATT and CDR2 is SNEGSKA (reference sequence). The CDR3 consists of 13 residues. Trimming at V came to 0 bases and at J to 5 bases, leaving 3 bases not matched to a gene.

This clonotype came up a few times. One end of the junction is discordant with germline, which a read error may explain. V and J are TRBV5-1 and TRBJ2-3; 7 bases match TRBD2. Germline V gene data show CDR1 as SGHRS and CDR2 as YFSETQ. The length of the CDR3 is 17 residues. The CDR3 nucleotides read TGCGCCAGCAGCTTGAGCGGGGCCTTGGGGGTCACAGATACGCAGTGTTTT. Encoded protein: CASSLSGALGVTDTQCF.

The V and J genes are TRBV19 and TRBJ2-3; 7 positions agree with TRBD1. This CDR3 region has 18 residues. V was pared by 7 bases and J by 5 bases, with 21 bases of the junction left unmatched. Germline loops: CDR1 LNHDA, CDR2 SQIVND (reference sequence). The CDR3 DNA reads TGTGCCAGTACCGCACAGGGGATAAGAGGGATCCGTAGAGATACGCAGTATTTT. Encoded protein: CASTAQGIRGIRRDTQYF.

This clonotype was seen a few times. The gene calls are TRBV5-1 and TRBJ2-2; 7 bases map to TRBD1. This CDR3 has 16 amino acids. V lost 0 bases and J lost 0; bases outside the gene matches: 2. From germline, CDR1 is SGHRS and CDR2 YFSETQ. CDR3 DNA sequence: TGCGCCAGCAGCTTGGAACAGGGGTCGAACACCGGGGAGCTGTTTTTT. It codes for CASSLEQGSNTGELFF.

This clonotype occurred many times. This chain joins TRBV7-2 and TRBJ2-2; D is uncertain. Germline CDR1 is SGHTA and CDR2 is FQGNSA. This CDR3 contains 13 residues. Trimming stripped 5 bases from V and 2 bases from J, with 6 bases between. The CDR3 coding sequence is TGTGCCAGCAGCCGCATAAACACCGGGGAGCTGTTTTTT. Its translation: CASSRINTGELFF.

The genes are TRBV29-1 and TRBJ1-5, with 9 bases identical to TRBD1. Germline V gene sequence: CDR1 SQVTM, CDR2 ANQGSEA. The CDR3 is made up of 14 amino acids. V trimming: 4 bases; J trimming: 3 bases; junction bases outside the gene matches: 4. The CDR3 bases are TGCAGCGTTGGGACAGGGGCCTACAATCAGCCCCAGCATTTT. Translated: CSVGTGAYNQPQHF.

This clonotype was detected ten times or more. The chain is built from TRBV29-1 and TRBJ2-5; D may match TRBD1 or TRBD2 (5 bases each). V lost 7 bases and J 2 bases, leaving 14 bases between the germline ends. CDR1 is SQVTM and CDR2 is ANQGSEA in the germline V gene. CDR3 size: 13 residues. CDR3 amino acids: CSANGGAQETQYF. CDR3 nucleotides: TGCAGCGCCAATGGGGGAGCACAAGAGACCCAGTACTTC.

In this sample, this clonotype turned up many times. The chain couples TRBV28 to TRBJ1-1; D is ambiguous. The CDR3 consists of 13 residues. The V and J ends lost 3 bases and 3 bases respectively, with 8 bases between them. The V gene's germline CDR1 is MDHEN and CDR2 SYDVKM. The CDR3 DNA is TGTGCCAGCAGTTTCACAGTAGACACTGAAGCTTTCTTT. Encoded protein: CASSFTVDTEAFF.

This clonotype was picked up many times. This sequence joins TRBV7-2 and TRBJ2-5; 7 bases fit TRBD1. V shed 5 bases, J shed 5 bases, and the junction held 11 bases outside the gene matches. Germline CDR1 is SGHTA and CDR2 is FQGNSA. The CDR3 extends over 15 amino acids. CDR3 sequence reads: CASSLDRVQGETQYF. The CDR3, as DNA: TGTGCCAGCAGCCTAGACAGGGTACAAGGGGAGACCCAGTACTTC.

There are a few counts of this clonotype. The rearrangement joins TRBV6-1 to TRBJ2-7, with D uncertain. The germline V gene has CDR1 MNHNS and CDR2 SASEGT. The CDR3 is made up of 14 amino acids. V lost 5 bases and J lost 2, with 13 bases in between. CDR3 coding DNA: TGTGCCAGCAGTTGCAGAGGCAGGACCTACGAGCAGTACTTC. Protein: CASSCRGRTYEQYF.

This clonotype was observed a few times. The chain recombines TRBV24-1 with TRBJ2-1; tentative D call: TRBD1 (6 bases). The CDR3 length is 12 residues. The germline gives CDR1 KGHDR, CDR2 SFDVKD. V shed 4 bases and J shed 10 bases, with 10 bases lying between them. CDR3 protein: CATSDLGQEQFF. The CDR3 DNA reads as TGTGCCACCAGTGACTTGGGACAAGAGCAGTTCTTC.

The gene calls are TRBV6-1 and TRBJ2-3; D is perhaps TRBD1 (6 bases). V gave up 6 bases and J gave up 2 bases, with 15 bases separating them. This CDR3 comprises 15 residues. CDR1 and CDR2 from the germline V gene are MNHNS and SASEGT. CDR3 in amino acids: CASSPDRTYTDTQYF. The CDR3, as DNA: TGTGCCAGCAGCCCCGACAGGACCTACACAGATACGCAGTATTTT.

This clonotype occurred many times. The limits of the CDR3 on the DNA are not certain, so only TCRdb's listed CDR3 is given. The chain has TRBV6-2 or TRBV6-3 and TRBJ2-1; the table's D call, TRBD2, was not checked against the DNA. CDR1 is MNHEY and CDR2 is SVGEGT in the germline V gene. Including both end residues, the CDR3 is 21 amino acids long. The CDR3: CASSYSTSGTSGIESYNEQFF.

This chain uses TRBV7-9 with TRBJ2-3; 11 bases agree with TRBD2. The CDR3 contains 21 residues. Germline V gene data show CDR1 as SEHNR and CDR2 as FQNEAQ (reference sequence). The trim removed 3 bases at V and 4 bases at J, leaving 21 bases unmatched. CDR3 protein: CASSFGLTSGSGPWMADTQYF. The CDR3 coding sequence is TGTGCCAGCAGCTTCGGGTTAACTAGCGGGAGTGGTCCCTGGATGGCAGATACGCAGTATTTT.

In its sample, this clonotype was seen a few times. A much bigger clone sits one base away, suggesting this may be a read error. No conserved phenylalanine or tryptophan ends this CDR3, so it is likely a read error. The chain employs TRBV30 and TRBJ1-2; no definite D call. V was clipped by 1 base and J by 3 bases, with 9 bases between them. The length of the CDR3 is 13 residues. Germline CDR1 GTSNPN, CDR2 SVGIG (reference sequence). CDR3 nucleotides: TGTGCCTGGAGTGCTGCAGCAGACTATGGCTACACCTCC. Protein sequence: CAWSAAADYGYTS.

This clonotype showed up just a few times. This rearrangement joins TRBV19 to TRBJ2-5; the match to TRBD1 covers 8 bases. V lost 0 bases and J lost 5; bases outside the gene matches: 8. From germline, CDR1 is LNHDA and CDR2 SQIVND (reference sequence). The CDR3 loop spans 16 amino acids. CDR3: CASSIDPQGARETQYF. The CDR3, as DNA: TGTGCCAGTAGTATAGATCCTCAGGGGGCAAGGGAGACCCAGTACTTC.

This clonotype has only a few counts. CDR3 coding DNA: TGTGCCAGCAGTTTGATAGAGACCTACGAGCAGTACTTC. This translates into CASSLIETYEQYF. The rearrangement joins TRBV12-3 or TRBV12-4 to TRBJ2-7; D call uncertain. V lost 3 bases to trimming and J lost 2 bases, with 8 bases between them. The CDR3 consists of 13 residues.

The genes are TRBV11-2 and TRBJ2-1; TRBD2 matches 10 bases. The CDR3 spans 15 residues. Germline V lookup: CDR1 SGHAT, CDR2 FQNNGV. With V trimmed by 1 base and J by 6 bases, 3 bases remained unmatched. CDR3: CASSLVASGSNEQFF. The CDR3 DNA reads TGTGCCAGCAGCTTAGTGGCTAGCGGGAGCAATGAGCAGTTCTTC.

At least ten counts were recorded for this clonotype. This chain connects TRBV7-8 to TRBJ1-1; D is possibly TRBD1 (5 bases). Trimming took 1 base from V and 3 from J, leaving 24 bases between them. Germline CDR1 reads SGHVS; CDR2 reads FQNEAQ. The CDR3 covers 19 residues. Here the CDR3 DNA reads TGTGCCAGCAGCTTAGTCAGCTTCGGCGACGGGGGGACGGACACTGAAGCTTTCTTT. It translates to CASSLVSFGDGGTDTEAFF.

This clonotype was picked up many times. The chain has TRBV7-8 and TRBJ2-1, with 13 positions matching TRBD2. The V and J ends lost 5 bases and 6 bases, in that order; junction bases with no gene match: 4. Germline V gives CDR1 SGHVS, CDR2 FQNEAQ. The CDR3 loop spans 15 amino acids. In nucleotides, the CDR3 is TGTGCCAGCAGCGTGGGACTAGCGGGAATCAATGAGCAGTTCTTC. Translating it yields CASSVGLAGINEQFF. The full variable domain, rest sourced from reference TRBV7-8 and TRBJ2-1, is GAGVSQSPRYKVAKRGQDVALRCDPISGHVSLFWYQQALGQGPEFLTYFQNEAQLDKSGLPSDRFFAERPEGSVSTLKIQRTQQEDSAVYLCASSVGLAGINEQFFGPGTRLTVL.

This clonotype was counted many times. The chain is built from TRBV6-6 and TRBJ1-2; D is ambiguous. The CDR3 runs to 15 residues. Looked up from germline, CDR1 is MNHNY and CDR2 is SVGAGI (reference sequence). Trimming left V 0 bases short and J 1 base short, with 9 bases between. CDR3 in DNA: TGTGCCAGCAGTTACTCGACGCCGCTTAACTATGGCTACACCTTC. Its protein product is CASSYSTPLNYGYTF.

Many counts were recorded for this clonotype. The chain has TRBV24-1 and TRBJ2-1; D is unresolved. Germline V CDR1 and CDR2: KGHDR, SFDVKD. This CDR3 spans 16 amino acids. The germline V and J ends were trimmed by 0 bases and 7 bases, with 15 bases remaining between them. The CDR3 reads CATSDLSWIGTNEQFF. Written as DNA, the CDR3 is TGTGCCACCAGTGATTTGAGCTGGATAGGAACGAATGAGCAGTTCTTC.

Many counts were recorded for this clonotype. V and J are TRBV24-1 and TRBJ1-1; 9 bases line up with TRBD1. The CDR3 has 13 residues. Germline CDR1 reads KGHDR; CDR2 reads SFDVKD. Trimming cost V 9 bases and J 5 bases; bases outside gene matches: 6. This chain's CDR3 is CATSGTGRTEAFF. CDR3 nucleotides: TGTGCCACCTCCGGGACAGGGAGGACTGAAGCTTTCTTT.

Many counts were recorded for this clonotype. The genes are TRBV7-9 and TRBJ1-1; possible D gene TRBD1, 5 bases. Germline CDR1 is SEHNR and CDR2 is FQNEAQ (reference sequence). V lost 1 base to trimming and J lost 9 bases, with 9 bases between them. The CDR3 consists of 12 residues. The CDR3 here is CASSLGPGKAFF. The CDR3 DNA sequence: TGTGCCAGCAGCTTAGGGCCAGGGAAAGCTTTCTTT.

The rearrangement links TRBV6-2 or TRBV6-3 to TRBJ2-7, with TRBD1 matching over 9 bases. V gave up 2 bases and J gave up 3 bases; unmatched junction bases: 5. This CDR3 has 15 residues. Germline assignment: CDR1 MNHEY and CDR2 SVGEGT. This CDR3 reads CASSYALTGGYEQYF. Written as DNA, the CDR3 is TGTGCCAGCAGTTACGCATTGACAGGGGGCTACGAGCAGTACTTC.

This clonotype was seen at least ten times. The V call is TRBV30, the J call TRBJ2-1; D gene unclear. This CDR3 contains 13 residues. V was shortened by 2 bases and J by 7 bases, with 12 bases between the two germline ends. Looked up from germline, CDR1 is GTSNPN and CDR2 is SVGIG (reference sequence). This CDR3 reads CAWSPPPGNEQFF. CDR3 sequence (DNA): TGTGCCTGGAGTCCACCTCCCGGAAATGAGCAGTTCTTC.

This clonotype was seen a handful of times. The chain is built from TRBV19 and TRBJ1-1; D is uncertain. This CDR3 spans 14 amino acids. Trimming took off 3 bases at V and 1 base at J, with 9 bases between the two ends. Looked up from germline, CDR1 is LNHDA and CDR2 is SQIVND (reference sequence). The chain's CDR3 is CASSIGGWNTEAFF. The CDR3 DNA sequence: TGTGCCAGTAGTATCGGCGGGTGGAACACTGAAGCTTTCTTT.